The rows below give T cell receptor beta chains drawn from one sample of a study of breast tumors, draining lymph nodes, adjacent tissues. Each CDR3 protein is one row after TCRdb ran MiXCR on the multiplex PCR reads. Counted here are roughly 110,000 distinct CDR3 sequences, less than 40% occurring once; the ten biggest clones make up 4.5% to 7%. The sequencing sample was made of axillary lymph node tissue. All receptors derive from a female donor with breast cancer. Some clones in this sample may be carry-over from other donors' samples. Both conserved end residues are part of each CDR3. The D gene is left open where the match is weak. Not all rows give a size; the values are once, few, many and, for expanded clones, a class.

j_call d_call clone_size v_call cdr3_aa cdr3_nt
TRBJ2-3 TRBD2 many TRBV5-1 CASRTSGRQGDTQYF TGCGCCAGCCGGACTAGCGGGAGGCAAGGAGATACGCAGTATTTT
TRBJ2-4 . many TRBV2 CASSVEKNIQYF TGTGCCAGCAGTGTAGAGAAAAACATTCAGTACTTC
TRBJ2-7 TRBD2 many TRBV6-1 CASSLLAVAGGSGRNSYEQYF TGTGCCAGCAGTCTACTCGCAGTTGCCGGGGGTAGCGGGAGAAACTCCTACGAGCAGTACTTC
TRBJ1-3 . many TRBV9 CASSVDRRNTIYF TGTGCCAGCAGCGTGGACAGAAGGAACACCATATATTTT
TRBJ1-5 . . TRBV7-2 CASSLKANSNQPQHF TGTGCCAGCAGCTTAAAGGCTAATAGCAATCAGCCCCAGCATTTT
TRBJ2-7 . many TRBV6-1 CAPWANSYEQYF TGTGCCCCCTGGGCGAATTCCTACGAGCAGTACTTC
TRBJ1-5 . . TRBV20-1 CSARDHGAGSKQPQHF TGCAGTGCTAGAGATCATGGGGCAGGGTCTAAACAGCCCCAGCATTTT
TRBJ1-2 TRBD1 many TRBV12-3/TRBV12-4 CASSPGTVAHYGYTF TGTGCCAGCAGTCCAGGGACAGTCGCTCACTATGGCTACACCTTC
TRBJ2-7 TRBD1 . TRBV11-1 CASSFDRVYEQYF TGTGCCAGCAGCTTTGACAGGGTCTACGAGCAGTACTTC
TRBJ2-7 TRBD2 many TRBV5-4 CASSGSGGSYEQYF TGTGCCAGCAGCGGTAGCGGGGGCAGCTACGAGCAGTACTTC
TRBJ2-7 . many TRBV6-2/TRBV6-3 CASSETLDGYYEQYF TGTGCCAGCAGCGAGACTCTGGACGGATACTACGAGCAGTACTTC
TRBJ2-7 . . TRBV2 CASSGGGPQEQYF TGTGCCAGCAGTGGGGGGGGGCCGCAGGAGCAGTACTTC
TRBJ1-2 TRBD1 many TRBV6-6 CASSPGQGSYGYTF TGTGCCAGCAGTCCCGGACAGGGGTCCTATGGCTACACCTTC
TRBJ2-3 . few TRBV6-2/TRBV6-3 CASSHRGVHFIDTQYF TGTGCCAGCAGTCACCGCGGCGTCCACTTTATTGATACGCAGTATTTT
TRBJ1-4 . many TRBV6-1 CASRGSGNEKLFF TGTGCCAGCAGGGGGAGCGGTAATGAAAAACTGTTTTTT
TRBJ1-4 . . TRBV7-2 CASSLGGLNEKLFF TGTGCCAGCAGCTTAGGGGGCCTCAATGAAAAACTGTTTTTT